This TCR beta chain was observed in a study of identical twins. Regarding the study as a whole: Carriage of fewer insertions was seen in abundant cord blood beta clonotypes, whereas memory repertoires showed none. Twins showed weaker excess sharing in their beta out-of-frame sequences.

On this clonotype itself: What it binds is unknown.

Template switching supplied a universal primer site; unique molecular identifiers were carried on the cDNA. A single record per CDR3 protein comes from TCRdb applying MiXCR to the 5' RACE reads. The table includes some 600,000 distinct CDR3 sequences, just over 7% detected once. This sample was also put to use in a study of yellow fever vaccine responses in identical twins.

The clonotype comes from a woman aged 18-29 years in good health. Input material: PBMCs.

CDR3 sequence: CASSRYWQGHNEQFF. CDR3 nucleotides: TGTGCCAGCAGTAGATATTGGCAGGGACACAATGAGCAGTTCTTC. The J gene is TRBJ2-1, the V gene TRBV11-2; D might be TRBD1 or TRBD2, each matching 5 bases. Per germline, CDR1 SGHAT and CDR2 FQNNGV. Trimming stripped 6 bases from V and 5 bases from J, with 17 bases between. The CDR3 extends over 15 amino acids.